This record concerns one TCR beta chain sequence. Per the authors' pipeline: By means of reference gene primer amplification, nucleated cell counts were estimated. Data came from immunoSEQ multiplex PCR; TCRdb stores just in-frame clones and leaves some out. D and trimming come from the DNA, and the V and J calls and clone size come from that table. Of more than 300,000 clones in the sample, over 70% were seen once. The data originate from a study of blood T cell repertoires in COVID-19. Study background: There were acute and convalescent COVID-19 samples, and they came from the United States, Italy and Spain. The analysed material was cDNA or gDNA that came from T cells, B-cell-depleted T cells, or PBMCs.

The CDR3 is 13 residues long. With 7 bases clipped from V and 9 bases from J, the junction kept 9 bases outside the gene matches. The chain couples TRBV23-1 to TRBJ1-5, with 7 bases aligning to TRBD1. TRBV23-1 is reported as an ORF; its role is uncertain. The origin of this receptor is a woman aged 45 to 65 with COVID-19, enrolled during active disease. Sequencing input: peripheral blood. For the CDR3, the DNA is TGCGCCAGCACCAAGACAGGGAGCGGGCCCCAGCATTTT. Amino acids: CASTKTGSGPQHF.